This T cell receptor (beta chain) stems from a study of blood T cells in healthy people across ages. About this clonotype itself: A read error is possible here, since a much larger clone lies one base away.

In germline, CDR1 is MGHRA, CDR2 YSYEKL. The CDR3 has 16 residues. A J-beta primer mix and a sample-barcoded 5' primer were used in a second PCR of about 7 to 12 cycles. TCRdb re-analysed the 5' RACE reads in MiXCR, keeping a single row per CDR3 protein. The profile shows 650,000 to 1,000,000 distinct CDR3 sequences, around 36% of them singletons. Sequenced input: blood. This receptor was obtained from a man aged 18 to 30 in good health. This sequence joins TRBV4-1 and TRBJ2-4; 9 bases are a match to TRBD1. CDR3 sequence (DNA): TGCGCCGGCAGCCAACCCCTAAGGGACAGGGTAAACATTCAGTACTTC. Translation: CAGSQPLRDRVNIQYF.